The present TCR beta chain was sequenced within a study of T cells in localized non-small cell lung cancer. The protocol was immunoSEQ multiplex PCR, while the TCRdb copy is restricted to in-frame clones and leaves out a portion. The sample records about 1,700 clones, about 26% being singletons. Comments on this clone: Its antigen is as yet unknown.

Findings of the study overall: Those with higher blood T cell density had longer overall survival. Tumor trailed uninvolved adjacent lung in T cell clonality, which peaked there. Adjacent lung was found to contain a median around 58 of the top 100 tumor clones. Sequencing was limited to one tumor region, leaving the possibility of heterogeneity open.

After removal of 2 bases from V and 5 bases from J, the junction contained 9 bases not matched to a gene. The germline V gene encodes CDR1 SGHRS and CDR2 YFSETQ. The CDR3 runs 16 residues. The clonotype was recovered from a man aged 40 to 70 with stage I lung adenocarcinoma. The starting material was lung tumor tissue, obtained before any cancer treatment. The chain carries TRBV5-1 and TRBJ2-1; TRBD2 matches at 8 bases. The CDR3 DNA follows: TGCGCCAGCAGCTTTAGCGGGAACGTCCCGAACAATGAGCAGTTCTTC. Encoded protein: CASSFSGNVPNNEQFF.